This section outlines one TCR beta chain sequence together with its context. Its specificity is not known. The data are from a study of shared clonotypes between healthy human individuals. Assay: immunoSEQ multiplex PCR; the TCRdb copy retains only in-frame clones and omits some. The sample includes 1,500,000 or so clones, roughly 95% of them seen just once. Germline V gene data show CDR1 as SGHVS and CDR2 as FNYEAQ. The length of the CDR3 is 14 residues. J was trimmed by 4 bases and V by 5 bases; bases with no gene match: 7. Study-level results: Sequencing depth was expected to influence donor clonotype sharing.

The sequencing sample was made of naive CD4+ T cells sorted from blood. This sample's subset: CD45RA+ positively selected. The chain combines TRBV7-6 with TRBJ2-7; 8 bases are shared with TRBD1. The TCR sequence derives from a man aged 30 to 39 in good health. The DNA of the CDR3 is TGTGCCAGCAGCCCGACAGGGGCGGTTTACGAGCAGTACTTC. Its translation: CASSPTGAVYEQYF. Complete variable domain (other parts from reference TRBV7-6 and TRBJ2-7): GAGVSQSPRYKVTKRGQDVALRCDPISGHVSLYWYRQALGQGPEFLTYFNYEAQQDKSGLPNDRFSAERPEGSISTLTIQRTEQRDSAMYRCASSPTGAVYEQYFGPGTRLTVT.